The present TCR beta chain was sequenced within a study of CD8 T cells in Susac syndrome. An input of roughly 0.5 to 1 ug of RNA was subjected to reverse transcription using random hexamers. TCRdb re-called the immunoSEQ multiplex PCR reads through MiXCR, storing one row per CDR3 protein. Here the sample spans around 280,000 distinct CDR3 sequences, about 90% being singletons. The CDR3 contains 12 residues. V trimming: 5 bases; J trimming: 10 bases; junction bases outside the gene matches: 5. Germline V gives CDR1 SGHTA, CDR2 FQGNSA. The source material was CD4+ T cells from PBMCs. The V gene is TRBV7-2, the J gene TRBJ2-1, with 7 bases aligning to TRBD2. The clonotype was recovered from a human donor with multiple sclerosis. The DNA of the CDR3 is TGTGCCAGCAGCAGGACTAGTAGGGAGCAGTTCTTC. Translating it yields CASSRTSREQFF.